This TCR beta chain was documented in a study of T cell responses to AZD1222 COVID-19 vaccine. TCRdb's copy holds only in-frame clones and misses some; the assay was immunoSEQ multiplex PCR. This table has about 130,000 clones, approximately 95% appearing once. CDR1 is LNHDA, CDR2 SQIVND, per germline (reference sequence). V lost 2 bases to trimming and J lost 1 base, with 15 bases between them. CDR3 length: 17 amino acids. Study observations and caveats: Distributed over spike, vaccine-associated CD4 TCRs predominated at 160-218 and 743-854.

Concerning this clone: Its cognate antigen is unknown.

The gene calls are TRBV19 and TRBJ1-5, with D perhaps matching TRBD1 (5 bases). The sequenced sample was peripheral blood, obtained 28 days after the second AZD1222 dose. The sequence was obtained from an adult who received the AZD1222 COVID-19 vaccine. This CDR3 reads CASSILTQGWSNQPQHF. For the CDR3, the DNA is TGTGCCAGTAGTATATTAACTCAGGGATGGAGCAATCAGCCCCAGCATTTT.